This TCR beta chain was documented in a study of post-analysis software for immune sequencing data. Study-level information: Several disease courses (relapsing-remitting, secondary progressive and progressive-relapsing) of multiple sclerosis were included. Study-level results: Controls had significantly higher normalized Chao1 diversity than multiple sclerosis patients. In patients, TRBV5-6, TRBV5-1 and TRBV20-1 belonged to five or six TRBV segments found more frequently than in controls.

The CDR3 covers 17 residues. The V segment lost 6 bases and the J segment 7 bases; nucleotides outside the gene matches: 19. The V gene's germline CDR1 is DFQATT and CDR2 SNEGSKA (reference sequence). Tagging with unique molecular identifiers was a feature of the TCR beta cDNA libraries. Roughly 450,000 cDNA molecules were recovered from an input of 1 to 10 million T cells. TCRdb recomputed calls from the PCR reads with MiXCR, one row per CDR3 protein. In the table there are around 500,000 distinct CDR3 sequences, 34% of which are singletons. On this clonotype: Antigen unknown.

Source material: blood. V usage is TRBV20-1 and J usage is TRBJ2-7; 12 bases line up with TRBD2. The receptor was isolated from a girl aged 2-17 years with multiple sclerosis. DNA for the CDR3: TGCAGTGCCACGGATCGGACTAGCGGGGTTTTATGGGAAGAGCAGTACTTC. Translation gives CSATDRTSGVLWEEQYF.